Shown below are 28 T cell receptor beta chains from a single sample sequenced in a study of T cells after yellow fever vaccination. TCRdb itself ran the 5' RACE reads through MiXCR, one entry per CDR3 protein. The profile shows 120,000 or so distinct CDR3 sequences, about 15% of them singletons. The sample in question was CD8+ T cells sorted from PBMCs, obtained 5 days after the yellow fever booster vaccination. The receptors derive from a man younger than 30 who received the YFV17D yellow fever vaccine.

This clonotype was counted a few times. V usage is TRBV11-2 and J usage is TRBJ2-1; no reliable D call. Trimming took off 2 bases at V and 2 bases at J, with 10 bases between the two ends. Germline V CDR1 and CDR2: SGHAT, FQNNGV. The CDR3 spans 15 residues. CDR3 sequence (DNA): TGTGCCAGCAGCTTACGCGGCCTCCCCTACAATGAGCAGTTCTTC. Amino acids: CASSLRGLPYNEQFF.

The rearrangement links TRBV12-3 or TRBV12-4 to TRBJ2-1; D assignment may be TRBD1 or TRBD2 (5 bases each). Trimming cost V 6 bases and J 8 bases, with 26 bases left between them. The CDR3 consists of 17 residues. CDR3 DNA: TGTGCCAGCAGCCCAACACCGGGACCCCCTTTAGGCCATGAGCAGTTCTTC. Translated, it gives CASSPTPGPPLGHEQFF.

This sequence joins TRBV5-1 and TRBJ1-2, with TRBD1 as a possible D gene (5 bases). CDR3 length: 13 amino acids. The germline V gene encodes CDR1 SGHRS and CDR2 YFSETQ. V was shortened by 7 bases and J by 8 bases, with 18 bases between the two germline ends. This CDR3 reads CASGQGANWGYTF. The CDR3 nucleotides are TGCGCCAGCGGCCAGGGTGCCAACTGGGGCTACACCTTC.

This clonotype was picked up many times. The CDR3 is CASSQLGQSYNEQFF. The CDR3 DNA is TGCGCCAGCAGCCAACTAGGACAGTCCTACAATGAGCAGTTCTTC. This chain joins TRBV4-1 and TRBJ2-1; D may be TRBD1 (6 bases). V was shortened by 2 bases and J by 1 base, with 9 bases between the two germline ends. The CDR3 is made up of 15 amino acids. The germline CDR1 and CDR2 sequences are MGHRA and YSYEKL.

The V and J genes are TRBV27 and TRBJ2-4; 15 bases agree with TRBD2. The germline gives CDR1 MNHEY, CDR2 SMNVEV (reference sequence). The V segment lost 3 bases and the J segment 0 bases; nucleotides outside the gene matches: 6. CDR3 length: 19 amino acids. CDR3 bases: TGTGCCAGCAGTTTGGGGACTAGCGGGGGGCCCCTAGCCAAAAACATTCAGTACTTC. The encoded protein is CASSLGTSGGPLAKNIQYF.

The V gene is TRBV12-3 or TRBV12-4, the J gene TRBJ2-5; D is ambiguous. Trimming removed 6 bases at V and 2 bases at J, with 13 bases between. This CDR3 region has 14 residues. The CDR3: CASRDSRTQETQYF. The CDR3 DNA reads as TGTGCCAGCAGAGATTCAAGAACTCAAGAGACCCAGTACTTC.

There are many counts of this clonotype. The chain joins TRBV3-1 to TRBJ2-7, with D unresolved. V was shortened by 4 bases and J by 5 bases, with 15 bases between the two germline ends. The CDR3 runs 14 residues. Germline loops: CDR1 LGHDT, CDR2 YNNKEL (reference sequence). CDR3 coding DNA: TGTGCCAGCAGCCCTCAGGTTAGCTCTCACGAGCAGTACGTC. Translated: CASSPQVSSHEQYV.

Many counts were recorded for this clonotype. The V gene is TRBV4-1, the J gene TRBJ1-4; 9 bases are shared with TRBD1. V gave up 1 base and J gave up 6 bases; unmatched junction bases: 0. This CDR3 region has 14 residues. Germline-derived CDR1 and CDR2 are MGHRA and YSYEKL. CDR3 in amino acids: CASSQGTGDEKLFF. DNA of the CDR3: TGCGCCAGCAGCCAAGGGACAGGGGATGAAAAACTGTTTTTT.

The chain combines TRBV19 with TRBJ2-5; possibly TRBD2 for D (5 bases). The CDR3 has 15 residues. CDR1 is LNHDA, CDR2 SQIVND, per germline (reference sequence). Trimming removed 9 bases at V and 5 bases at J, with 22 bases between. The CDR3 region is CASRYWAEGVETQYF. The CDR3 DNA sequence: TGTGCCAGCCGCTATTGGGCCGAGGGAGTGGAGACCCAGTACTTC. Complete variable domain (other parts from reference TRBV19 and TRBJ2-5): DGGITQSPKYLFRKEGQNVTLSCEQNLNHDAMYWYRQDPGQGLRLIYYSQIVNDFQKGDIAEGYSVSREKKESFPLTVTSAQKNPTAFYLCASRYWAEGVETQYFGPGTRLLVL.

This clonotype showed up just a few times. The chain joins TRBV7-9 to TRBJ2-1; D is possibly TRBD1 (6 bases). Germline V gene lookup returns CDR1 SEHNR and CDR2 FQNEAQ (reference sequence). The CDR3 is 13 amino acids. The V end lost 4 bases, the J end lost 12 bases, and 16 bases lay between the germline ends. As DNA, the CDR3 is TGTGCCAGCAGCTACGGGGACACCTTGGGGCAGTTCTTC. It encodes CASSYGDTLGQFF. The full variable domain, its missing parts supplied by reference TRBV7-9 and TRBJ2-1, is DTGVSQNPRHKITKRGQNVTFRCDPISEHNRLYWYRQTLGQGPEFLTYFQNEAQLEKSRLLSDRFSAERPKGSFSTLEIQRTEQGDSAMYLCASSYGDTLGQFFGPGTRLTVL.

The chain couples TRBV7-9 to TRBJ1-3; 7 bases agree with TRBD1. In germline, CDR1 is SEHNR, CDR2 FQNEAQ (reference sequence). V dropped 4 bases and J dropped 4; count of bases not matched to a gene: 10. The CDR3 covers 16 residues. The CDR3 region has the DNA TGTGCCAGCAGCTCGCCTACAGGGACAGTCGGAAACACCATATATTTT. Its protein product is CASSSPTGTVGNTIYF.

This clonotype was counted between two and nine times. The rearrangement uses TRBV3-1 and TRBJ2-1, with TRBD1 matching over 8 bases. V gave up 0 bases and J gave up 8 bases; unmatched junction bases: 3. The CDR3 length is 14 residues. Germline values: CDR1 LGHDT, CDR2 YNNKEL (reference sequence). CDR3 bases: TGTGCCAGCAGCCAAGATAACAGGGGGGATGAGCAGTTCTTC. This codes for CASSQDNRGDEQFF.

This clonotype has just a few counts. The chain has TRBV12-3 or TRBV12-4 and TRBJ1-2; D remains unclear. The CDR3 runs 13 residues. V lost 3 bases and J lost 7, with 12 bases in between. As DNA, the CDR3 is TGTGCCAGCAGTTTGAGGGTATACGGTGGCTACACCTTC. Residues: CASSLRVYGGYTF.

The chain couples TRBV19 to TRBJ2-7, with 9 bases aligning to TRBD1. The CDR3 consists of 15 residues. With V trimmed by 6 bases and J by 5 bases, 11 bases remained unmatched. Germline-derived CDR1 and CDR2 are LNHDA and SQIVND (reference sequence). CDR3 loop: CASRPPGTGPHEQYF. CDR3 DNA sequence: TGTGCCAGTAGGCCCCCCGGGACAGGGCCCCACGAGCAGTACTTC.

This clonotype was seen more than once but under ten times. The V call is TRBV4-1, the J call TRBJ2-6; TRBD2 is a possible D gene (6 bases). V shed 7 bases and J shed 0 bases, with 13 bases lying between them. The germline V gene encodes CDR1 MGHRA and CDR2 YSYEKL. The CDR3 is made up of 16 amino acids. CDR3 protein: CASTPSEYSGANVLTF. The CDR3 DNA reads TGCGCCAGCACCCCTAGCGAATACTCTGGGGCCAACGTCCTGACTTTC.

The rearrangement uses TRBV4-1 and TRBJ2-5; perhaps TRBD1 as D (5 bases). CDR1 and CDR2 from the germline V gene are MGHRA and YSYEKL. V lost 0 bases and J 7 bases, leaving 18 bases between the germline ends. There are 16 residues in the CDR3. CDR3 nucleotide sequence: TGCGCCAGCAGCCAAGATGGGGTTCAGGGTTTGGGGACCCAGTACTTC. Translating gives CASSQDGVQGLGTQYF.

This clonotype has a handful of counts. The V call is TRBV20-1, the J call TRBJ2-7, with 9 positions matching TRBD1. Germline assignment: CDR1 DFQATT and CDR2 SNEGSKA (reference sequence). V dropped 4 bases and J dropped 6; count of bases not matched to a gene: 10. The CDR3 is made up of 14 amino acids. The CDR3 region is CSAKGQGRELEQYV. DNA of the CDR3: TGCAGTGCTAAAGGACAGGGGAGGGAGCTCGAGCAGTACGTC.

There are a few counts of this clonotype. The gene calls are TRBV4-3 and TRBJ2-3; TRBD1 agrees at 9 bases. The germline V gene encodes CDR1 LGHNA and CDR2 YSLEER. The CDR3 length is 17 residues. The V segment lost 2 bases and the J segment 3 bases; nucleotides outside the gene matches: 9. CDR3 sequence reads: CASSQYHRGLGTDTQYF. CDR3 bases: TGCGCCAGCAGCCAATACCACAGGGGGCTCGGGACAGATACGCAGTATTTT.

This clonotype was recorded a few times. J is TRBJ2-1 and V is TRBV29-1, with unresolved D. The CDR3 is 13 amino acids. V was trimmed by 2 bases and J by 0 bases, leaving 5 bases between them. Per the germline V gene, CDR1 is SQVTM and CDR2 is ANQGSEA. The CDR3 region is CSVEQSSYNEQFF. CDR3 in DNA: TGCAGCGTTGAACAGAGCTCCTACAATGAGCAGTTCTTC.

This clonotype occurred many times. The chain carries TRBV19 and TRBJ2-1; 8 positions match TRBD1. V lost 4 bases to trimming and J lost 5 bases; unmatched junction nucleotides: 7. This CDR3 is built from 15 residues. The germline gives CDR1 LNHDA, CDR2 SQIVND (reference sequence). CDR3 region: CASSKETGVHNEQFF. CDR3 DNA sequence: TGTGCCAGTAGTAAGGAGACAGGGGTCCACAATGAGCAGTTCTTC.

This clonotype has more than one count but fewer than ten. The genes are TRBV4-3 and TRBJ1-2; 7 nucleotides match TRBD1. CDR3 size: 15 residues. Germline CDR1 reads LGHNA; CDR2 reads YSLEER. Losses at the gene ends were 0 bases for V and 2 bases for J; bases not matched to a gene: 3. The CDR3 sequence is CASSQEIQGNYGYTF. The CDR3 DNA is TGCGCCAGCAGCCAAGAGATACAGGGGAACTATGGCTACACCTTC.

A few counts support this clonotype. V gene TRBV4-3 combines with J gene TRBJ2-7; 9 bases line up with TRBD1. Germline V CDR1 and CDR2: LGHNA, YSLEER. The CDR3 is 14 residues long. V trimming: 3 bases; J trimming: 2 bases; junction bases outside the gene matches: 2. CDR3 in amino acids: CASSQDRGPYEQYF. The CDR3 DNA reads TGCGCCAGCAGCCAGGACAGGGGTCCCTACGAGCAGTACTTC.

J is TRBJ2-3 and V is TRBV5-6, with 9 positions matching TRBD1. J lost 5 bases, V lost 3 bases, and 4 bases had no gene match. Per germline, CDR1 SGHDT and CDR2 YYEEEE. This CDR3 has 14 amino acids. The CDR3 protein is CASSYGTGKDTQYF. The CDR3 nucleotides are TGTGCCAGCAGCTACGGGACAGGGAAAGATACGCAGTATTTT.

This rearrangement joins TRBV9 to TRBJ2-3; D unclear. Trimming stripped 3 bases from V and 2 bases from J, with 4 bases between. CDR3 size: 12 residues. Germline V gene data show CDR1 as SGDLS and CDR2 as YYNGEE. The CDR3 bases are TGTGCCAGCAGCGCCCTCACAGATACGCAGTATTTT. Translation: CASSALTDTQYF.

The J gene is TRBJ2-3, the V gene TRBV7-9; D uncertain. Germline CDR1 and CDR2: SEHNR and FQNEAQ (reference sequence). Trimming took 5 bases from V and 3 from J, leaving 24 bases between them. This CDR3 spans 18 amino acids. CDR3 residues: CASSTARLGVFLTDTQYF. The CDR3 DNA reads as TGTGCCAGCAGCACAGCCCGACTTGGGGTCTTTTTAACAGATACGCAGTATTTT.

The chain couples TRBV4-2 to TRBJ2-5; D may be TRBD1 (6 bases). The CDR3 is 18 amino acids. Germline CDR1 and CDR2: LGHNA and YNFKEQ. V was cut by 0 bases and J by 0 bases, with 17 bases left in between. CDR3: CASSQDPDSLRYQETQYF. CDR3 sequence (DNA): TGTGCCAGCAGCCAAGATCCGGACAGCCTCAGGTACCAAGAGACCCAGTACTTC.

J is TRBJ1-3 and V is TRBV7-2, with 10 bases identical to TRBD1. Per the germline V gene, CDR1 is SGHTA and CDR2 is FQGNSA. The CDR3 loop spans 15 amino acids. V lost 5 bases to trimming and J lost 7 bases; unmatched junction nucleotides: 8. The CDR3 spells CASSQTGTGVNTIYF. The CDR3 DNA reads TGTGCCAGCAGCCAAACCGGGACAGGGGTCAACACCATATATTTT. Full variable domain (remainder filled in from reference TRBV7-2 and TRBJ1-3): GAGVSQSPSNKVTEKGKDVELRCDPISGHTALYWYRQSLGQGLEFLIYFQGNSAPDKSGLPSDRFSAERTGGSVSTLTIQRTQQEDSAVYLCASSQTGTGVNTIYFGEGSWLTVV.

The table lists this clonotype with a few counts. This sequence joins TRBV5-1 and TRBJ1-1; D perhaps matches TRBD1 (6 bases). V shed 1 base and J shed 6 bases, with 10 bases lying between them. This CDR3 is 13 amino acids long. CDR1 and CDR2 from the germline V gene are SGHRS and YFSETQ. This CDR3 is CASSLTGSAEAFF. The DNA for the CDR3 is TGCGCCAGCAGCTTGACAGGGTCCGCTGAAGCTTTCTTT.